This T cell receptor beta chain was observed in a study of blood T cell repertoires in COVID-19. Measured with immunoSEQ multiplex PCR; TCRdb has only the in-frame clones, and not every one. Of 150,000 to 200,000 clones in the sample, 75% to 80% were seen once. J was trimmed by 7 bases and V by 0 bases; bases with no gene match: 17. CDR1 and CDR2 (germline): SGHRS, YFSETQ. The CDR3 sequence is 18 residues long. In this sample, this clone turned up a few times. The specimen was peripheral blood. The V and J genes are TRBV5-1 and TRBJ1-2, with 8 bases fitting TRBD1. The sequence was obtained from a woman aged 80 or over with acute or convalescent COVID-19. The CDR3 bases are TGCGCCAGCAGCTTGGCCCCAGGACAGGGAGGCACTGGAGGTGGCTACACCTTC. Translated: CASSLAPGQGGTGGGYTF.